Each of the 2 T cell receptor beta chains below was sequenced from the same sample in a study of identical twins. A single record per CDR3 protein comes from TCRdb applying MiXCR to the 5' RACE reads. The sample records hundreds of thousands of distinct CDR3 sequences, roughly 8.6% being singletons. This same sample was also part of a study on yellow fever vaccine responses in identical twins.

Sequenced material: memory (CD45RO+) T cells sorted from blood. These receptors came from a young woman in good health.

At least ten counts were recorded for this clonotype. V usage is TRBV20-1 and J usage is TRBJ1-4; D is uncertain. This CDR3 is built from 11 residues. Germline V gene data show CDR1 as DFQATT and CDR2 as SNEGSKA (reference sequence). V was shortened by 6 bases and J by 8 bases, with 10 bases between the two germline ends. CDR3 amino acids: CSAHVGEKLFF. DNA of the CDR3: TGCAGTGCCCACGTCGGGGAAAAACTGTTTTTT.

This clonotype appeared a few times. The chain carries TRBV18 and TRBJ1-5; possibly TRBD1 for D (6 bases). Germline assignment: CDR1 KGHSH and CDR2 LQKENI. The V and J ends lost 6 bases and 7 bases respectively, with 16 bases between them. The length of the CDR3 is 14 residues. In DNA form, the CDR3 reads TGTGCCAGCTCTCCCTACAGGGTTCGGCAGCCCCAGCATTTT. It yields the protein CASSPYRVRQPQHF.